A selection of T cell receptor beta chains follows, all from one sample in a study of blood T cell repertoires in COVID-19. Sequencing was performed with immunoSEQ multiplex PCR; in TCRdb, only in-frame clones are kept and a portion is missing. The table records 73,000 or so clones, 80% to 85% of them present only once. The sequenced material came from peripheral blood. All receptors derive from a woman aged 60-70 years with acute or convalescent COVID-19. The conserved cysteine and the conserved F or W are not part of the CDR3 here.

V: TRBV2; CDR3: ASTSPGQSYEQY
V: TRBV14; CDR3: ASSQVQGYGYT
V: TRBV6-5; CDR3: ASSQGQALNQPQH
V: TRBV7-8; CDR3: ASSLAASGGYNEQF
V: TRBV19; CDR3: ASSGRTGLSNTEAF
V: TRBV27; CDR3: ASIPSERHNEQF
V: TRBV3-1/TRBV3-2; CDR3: ASSRGQSSGNTIY
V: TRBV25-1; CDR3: ASQAGGSTDTQY
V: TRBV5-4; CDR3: ASAFFDREAGELF
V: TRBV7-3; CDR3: ASSRTGGGKNIQY
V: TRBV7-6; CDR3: ASSLAQGGYEQF
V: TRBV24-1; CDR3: ATSDSGDVSYGYT
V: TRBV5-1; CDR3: ASSLDSGRNNEQF
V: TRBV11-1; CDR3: ASSLTGEETQY
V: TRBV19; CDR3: ASSIRGAPEAF
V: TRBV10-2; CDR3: ASSEWQGATDTQY
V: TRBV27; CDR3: ASSPRQGNDQPQH
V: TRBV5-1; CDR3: ASSLTGLTEAF
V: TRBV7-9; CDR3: ASSLAPRGRATEAF
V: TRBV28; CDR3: ASSPPRTDKY
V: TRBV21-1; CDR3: ASSKGPLSGNTIY
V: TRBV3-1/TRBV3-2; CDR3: ASSPSGGNTEAF
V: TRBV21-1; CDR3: ASSITGTRIREQY